Included here is one T cell receptor beta chain sequence, with context. The record originates from a study of CD8+ T cells in alopecia areata. The sequencing template was cDNA reverse transcribed from extracted RNA. This table comes from immunoSEQ multiplex PCR, and its TCRdb copy is limited to in-frame clones, with some not included. The sample consists of some 180,000 clones, approximately 53% of them appearing once. V was clipped by 3 bases and J by 3 bases, with 8 bases between them. Germline loops: CDR1 GTSNPN, CDR2 SVGIG (reference sequence). The CDR3 runs to 13 residues. Treatment here: oral pan-JAK inhibitor, 5-10 mg twice daily. The investigators collected lesional scalp punch biopsies and peripheral blood from alopecia areata patients.

The chain employs TRBV30 and TRBJ2-2, with a tentative D call TRBD1 (5 bases). This receptor was identified in a human donor with alopecia areata. The material sequenced was CD8+ T cells sorted from blood, taken at week 24, from a patient treated with tofacitinib. In DNA form, the CDR3 reads TGTGCCTGGAGGCTGACAGACACCGGGGAGCTGTTTTTT. Its translation: CAWRLTDTGELFF.